Below are 20 T cell receptor beta chains sequenced from a single sample in a study of T cell responses to AZD1222 COVID-19 vaccine. Using immunoSEQ multiplex PCR, the repertoire was profiled, and TCRdb retains in-frame clones only, with some absent. The top ten clones hold 6.5% to 8.5% of a sample with about 170,000 clones, around 89% of them seen once. The starting material was peripheral blood, obtained on day 0 of AZD1222 vaccination. These receptor sequences come from an adult in good health.

The chain employs TRBV24-1 and TRBJ2-3; 11 positions agree with TRBD2. Germline lookup yields CDR1 KGHDR and CDR2 SFDVKD. Trimming cost V 5 bases and J 2 bases; bases outside gene matches: 5. The CDR3 runs to 16 residues. The CDR3 nucleotides read TGTGCCACCAGTGCCGGTAGCGGGGGGGCCACAGATACGCAGTATTTT. Its translation: CATSAGSGGATDTQYF.

V gene TRBV5-6 combines with J gene TRBJ2-3; unclear D gene. The germline V and J ends were trimmed by 10 bases and 4 bases, with 19 bases remaining between them. CDR3 length equals 14 residues. Germline V gene lookup returns CDR1 SGHDT and CDR2 YYEEEE. The CDR3 DNA reads as TGTGCCGCACTGGCCGGGCCCGGCGCAGATACGCAGTATTTT. Translation: CAALAGPGADTQYF.

This clone was recorded only once. V usage is TRBV3-1 (or the pseudogene TRBV3-2) and J usage is TRBJ1-1; 7 bases match TRBD1. With V trimmed by 5 bases and J by 1 base, 4 bases remained unmatched. Per the germline V gene, CDR1 is LGHDT and CDR2 is YNNKEL (reference sequence). The CDR3 is made up of 14 amino acids. In DNA form, the CDR3 reads TGTGCCAGCAGCAAGGGACAGCCGAACACTGAAGCTTTCTTT. Protein sequence: CASSKGQPNTEAFF.

V gene TRBV19 combines with J gene TRBJ1-3; D not certain. CDR1 is LNHDA, CDR2 SQIVND, per germline (reference sequence). V shed 5 bases and J shed 0 bases, with 11 bases lying between them. The CDR3 totals 15 residues. DNA for the CDR3: TGTGCCAGTAGTGGATTTTTGAGCTCTGGAAACACCATATATTTT. Residues: CASSGFLSSGNTIYF.

This chain uses TRBV5-1 with TRBJ2-6; no clear D gene. CDR3 size: 15 residues. CDR1 and CDR2 (germline): SGHRS, YFSETQ. The V gene lost 0 bases and the J gene lost 4 bases, with 8 bases spanning the gap. The CDR3 sequence: CASSLVGSGANVLTF. The DNA for the CDR3 is TGCGCCAGCAGCTTGGTGGGTTCCGGGGCCAACGTCCTGACTTTC. Based on the CDR3 plus reference TRBV5-1 and TRBJ2-6, the full variable domain is KAGVTQTPRYLIKTRGQQVTLSCSPISGHRSVSWYQQTPGQGLQFLFEYFSETQRNKGNFPGRFSGRQFSNSRSEMNVSTLELGDSALYLCASSLVGSGANVLTFGAGSRLTVL.

This chain connects TRBV21-1 to TRBJ1-1. TRBV21-1 is classified as a pseudogene. The CDR3 has 16 residues. The CDR3, as DNA: TGTGCCAGCAGCACCCCACTAAGGGGGGTTGACACTGAAGCTTTCTTT. It translates to CASSTPLRGVDTEAFF.

The chain recombines TRBV20-1 with TRBJ1-2; a weak D match, TRBD1 (6 bases). There are 13 residues in the CDR3. The germline V gene has CDR1 DFQATT and CDR2 SNEGSKA (reference sequence). Trimming cost V 3 bases and J 6 bases, with 14 bases left between them. DNA of the CDR3: TGCAGTGCTAGTAAGGAGGCAGGGGATGGCTACACCTTC. This gives the protein CSASKEAGDGYTF.

The chain couples TRBV24-1 to TRBJ2-1, with TRBD1 matching 7 bases. The length of the CDR3 is 15 residues. Germline V gene sequence: CDR1 KGHDR, CDR2 SFDVKD. V lost 3 bases, J lost 9 bases, and 10 bases stayed unmatched. CDR3 coding DNA: TGTGCCACCAGTGATGGTGGCCAGGGGGTGATTGAGCAGTTCTTC. It codes for CATSDGGQGVIEQFF.

J is TRBJ2-3 and V is TRBV15; 7 bases line up with TRBD2. V was pared by 3 bases and J by 6 bases, with 9 bases of the junction left unmatched. Germline lookup yields CDR1 LNHNV and CDR2 YYDKDF (reference sequence). This CDR3 is built from 15 residues. The CDR3 bases are TGTGCCACCAGCAGGCCCGGGGGAGGGGACGATACGCAGTATTTT. Translation gives CATSRPGGGDDTQYF. The full variable domain, with the rest looked up from reference TRBV15 and TRBJ2-3, is DAMVIQNPRYQVTQFGKPVTLSCSQTLNHNVMYWYQQKSSQAPKLLFHYYDKDFNNEADTPDNFQSRRPNTSFCFLDIRSPGLGDTAMYLCATSRPGGGDDTQYFGPGTRLTVL.

This clone is a singleton in its sample. The rearrangement joins TRBV6-5 to TRBJ1-6; D gene ambiguous. Between the trimmed V and J ends, which lost 2 bases and 2 bases, there was a span of 7 bases. Germline CDR1 and CDR2: MNHEY and SVGAGI. The CDR3 has 15 residues. The CDR3 sequence is CASSYAGTYNSPLHF. In nucleotides, the CDR3 is TGTGCCAGCAGTTACGCTGGGACCTATAATTCACCCCTCCACTTT.

The chain recombines TRBV19 with TRBJ1-6; D is ambiguous. Trimming removed 2 bases at V and 7 bases at J, with 9 bases between. Germline values: CDR1 LNHDA, CDR2 SQIVND (reference sequence). The CDR3 runs 14 residues. The DNA for the CDR3 is TGTGCCAGTAGTATAACACAGTTCAATTCACCCCTCCACTTT. It translates to CASSITQFNSPLHF.

CDR3 in DNA: TGTGCCAGTAGTACCAGGAGACCTGGGATTGAGCCCCAGCATTTT. This gives the protein CASSTRRPGIEPQHF. The gene calls are TRBV19 and TRBJ1-5, with D hard to call. The CDR3 consists of 15 residues. Germline loops: CDR1 LNHDA, CDR2 SQIVND (reference sequence). Between the trimmed V and J ends, which lost 4 bases and 8 bases, there was a span of 18 bases.

As concerns this clone: Different DNA sequences within this sample yield the same CDR3. The chain combines TRBV20-1 with TRBJ2-7, with unresolved D. V was clipped by 0 bases and J by 3 bases, with 3 bases between them. This CDR3 spans 11 amino acids. Germline V CDR1 and CDR2: DFQATT, SNEGSKA (reference sequence). The CDR3 DNA reads TGCAGTGCTAGAGACAGCTACGAGCAGTACTTC. The encoded protein is CSARDSYEQYF.

The V and J genes are TRBV11-2 and TRBJ1-2; 11 nucleotides match TRBD1. CDR3 size: 15 residues. The germline V gene encodes CDR1 SGHAT and CDR2 FQNNGV. The J segment lost 5 bases and the V segment lost 6 bases, leaving 8 bases of the junction unmatched. CDR3 region: CASRRPGQGEYGYTF. As DNA, the CDR3 is TGTGCCAGCAGACGACCGGGACAGGGGGAATATGGCTACACCTTC. Using reference TRBV11-2 and TRBJ1-2 for the parts outside the CDR3, the full variable domain is EAGVAQSPRYKIIEKRQSVAFWCNPISGHATLYWYQQILGQGPKLLIQFQNNGVVDDSQLPKDRFSAERLKGVDSTLKIQPAKLEDSAVYLCASRRPGQGEYGYTFGSGTRLTVV.

This clone was seen only once. This chain links TRBV7-2 with TRBJ1-1; no reliable D call. V dropped 3 bases and J dropped 4 bases, with 12 bases sitting between them. Per germline, CDR1 SGHTA and CDR2 FQGNSA. The CDR3 runs 14 residues. The DNA for the CDR3 is TGTGCCAGCAGCTTTAAAACAGCGCTCACTGAAGCTTTCTTT. This encodes CASSFKTALTEAFF.

J is TRBJ2-1 and V is TRBV5-6; D is uncertain. Trimming cost V 5 bases and J 8 bases, with 11 bases left between them. This CDR3 has 12 residues. The germline CDR1 and CDR2 sequences are SGHDT and YYEEEE. CDR3 sequence: CASRNRPDEQFF. The CDR3 DNA reads as TGTGCCAGCAGGAATAGGCCCGATGAGCAGTTCTTC.

The sample holds a few counts of this clone. The rearrangement joins TRBV5-1 to TRBJ1-6; no reliable D call. Germline loops: CDR1 SGHRS, CDR2 YFSETQ. Trimming stripped 0 bases from V and 8 bases from J, with 15 bases between. The CDR3 consists of 16 residues. The CDR3 sequence is CASSLGGGGLDSPLHF. DNA of the CDR3: TGCGCCAGCAGCTTGGGAGGAGGAGGGCTAGATTCACCCCTCCACTTT.

The chain couples TRBV4-2 to TRBJ2-1, with 13 bases aligning to TRBD2. J was trimmed by 15 bases and V by 2 bases; bases with no gene match: 4. The CDR3 sequence is 13 residues long. Per germline, CDR1 LGHNA and CDR2 YNFKEQ. This chain's CDR3 is CASSQQLAGGRFF. CDR3 bases: TGTGCCAGCAGCCAACAACTAGCGGGGGGGAGGTTCTTC.

V gene TRBV11-1 combines with J gene TRBJ2-1; 8 bases are shared with TRBD2. CDR3 length: 14 amino acids. The V and J ends lost 5 bases and 2 bases, in that order; junction bases with no gene match: 2. Germline V gene data show CDR1 as SGHAT and CDR2 as FQDESV (reference sequence). CDR3 amino acids: CASSAGGPYNEQFF. Written as DNA, the CDR3 is TGTGCCAGCAGCGCGGGGGGCCCCTACAATGAGCAGTTCTTC.

The chain combines TRBV4-1 with TRBJ1-1; D remains unclear. Germline V gene sequence: CDR1 MGHRA, CDR2 YSYEKL. V dropped 1 base and J dropped 1 base, with 7 bases sitting between them. The CDR3 covers 14 residues. CDR3 sequence reads: CASSQVGPNTEAFF. CDR3 sequence (DNA): TGCGCCAGCAGCCAAGTCGGCCCGAACACTGAAGCTTTCTTT.